This T cell receptor (beta chain) was retrieved from a study of blood T cell repertoires in COVID-19. About the research overall: Some COVID-19 samples were acute and others convalescent; all came from the United States, Italy and Spain. PBMCs, B-cell-depleted T cells, or T cells were the source of the cDNA or gDNA that made up the material.

As processed by the authors: Nucleated cell number was recorded as an estimate derived from reference gene primer amplification. Method: immunoSEQ multiplex PCR; TCRdb's copy keeps in-frame clones and lacks some. Clonal size and the V and J genes are those of that table, whereas D and trimming came from the DNA. The sample carries 150,000 to 200,000 clones, 81% recorded once. The V and J ends lost 7 bases and 0 bases respectively, with 15 bases between them. CDR1 is MNHNY, CDR2 SVGAGI, per germline (reference sequence). CDR3 length: 15 amino acids. The TCR was taken from a man aged 60 to 69 with active or convalescent COVID-19. The chain uses TRBV6-6 and TRBJ1-2; weak D call: TRBD1 (6 bases). The sequencing sample was made of peripheral blood. The CDR3 DNA reads TGTGCCAGCATCTACAGGGAGAGGGCTAACTATGGCTACACCTTC. It translates to CASIYRERANYGYTF.